The count of the clone carrying this T cell receptor beta chain is one. This sample stems from a study of human thymus T cells. Resected material from corrective heart surgery provided the thymus tissue analysed. Serving as donors were healthy Finnish infants, each of whom was having open corrective surgery for congenital heart defects. Some clones are missing from TCRdb's copy, which holds only in-frame ones; the method was immunoSEQ multiplex PCR. Among tens of thousands of clones listed, 85% to 95% were seen once. V shed 5 bases and J 0 bases; nucleotides not matched to a gene: 10. Germline values: CDR1 SNHLY, CDR2 FYNNEI. This CDR3 contains 17 residues.

The source of this sequence is a girl less than two years old with a congenital heart defect but otherwise immunologically healthy. The chain is built from TRBV2 and TRBJ1-3; 7 bases line up with TRBD1. Sequenced sample: thymus tissue. For the CDR3, the DNA is TGTGCCAGCAGTCATCCGGGACAGAGAGGCTCTGGAAACACCATATATTTT. This translates into CASSHPGQRGSGNTIYF.